This T cell receptor (beta chain) comes out of a study of post-analysis software for immune sequencing data. Germline-derived CDR1 and CDR2 are SGHRS and YFSETQ. The CDR3 is made up of 13 amino acids. A remark on this clonotype: Antigen specificity is unknown.

Unique molecular identifiers featured in each of the TCR beta cDNA libraries. Each sample of 1 to 10 million input T cells yielded about 500,000 cDNA molecules, so each molecule approximated one T cell. TCRdb passed the PCR reads through MiXCR, listing each CDR3 protein once. The sample holds hundreds of thousands of distinct CDR3 sequences, about 50% seen once. Study results and caveats: About 5 TRBV segments occurring more often in patients than controls included TRBV5-6, TRBV5-1 and TRBV20-1.

This sequence joins TRBV5-1 and TRBJ2-5, with no clear D. The closer fit of TRBJ2-7 to the DNA end suggests the J call may be wrong. The source of this sequence is a girl between 5 and 17 years old with multiple sclerosis. Sequenced material: blood. Here the CDR3 DNA reads TGCGCCAGCAGGCTAGGTGAGGCCTACGAGCAGTACTTC. Translation gives CASRLGEAYEQYF.